Listed below are T cell receptor beta chains from one sample, sequenced in a study of PD-1 blockade in mismatch repair-deficient tumors. The antigens for these receptors are not known. This table comes from immunoSEQ multiplex PCR, and its TCRdb copy is limited to in-frame clones, with some not included. The repertoire consists of around 10,000 clones, with 80% to 95% occurring once and the leading ten covering 9.7%. The input for sequencing was cells cultured in vitro, taken from a patient treated with pembrolizumab. Every receptor here comes from an adult with mismatch repair-deficient cancer. Both conserved end residues are part of each CDR3. Each record gives: D gene, V gene, clone size, J gene, CDR3 protein, CDR3 DNA. D genes are given only for firm matches. Clone sizes are given selectively: once, few, many, or a class where the clone is expanded.

d_gene: .
v_gene: TRBV28
abundance: once
j_gene: TRBJ2-7
CDR3aa: CASSLPGTYEQYF
CDR3nt: TGTGCCAGCAGTTTACCCGGAACCTACGAGCAGTACTTC

d_gene: TRBD2
v_gene: TRBV5-1
abundance: few
j_gene: TRBJ2-1
CDR3aa: CASSWRGGGYNEQFF
CDR3nt: TGCGCCAGCAGCTGGCGGGGCGGGGGATACAATGAGCAGTTCTTC

d_gene: .
v_gene: TRBV28
abundance: .
j_gene: TRBJ2-7
CDR3aa: CASSPPIRSYEQYF
CDR3nt: TGTGCCAGCAGTCCTCCGATTCGCTCCTACGAGCAGTACTTC

d_gene: .
v_gene: TRBV29-1
abundance: .
j_gene: TRBJ2-7
CDR3aa: CSVGITSSYEQYF
CDR3nt: TGCAGCGTCGGTATTACTAGCTCCTACGAGCAGTACTTC

d_gene: .
v_gene: TRBV9
abundance: .
j_gene: TRBJ2-7
CDR3aa: CASSVEGGSYEQYF
CDR3nt: TGTGCCAGCAGCGTAGAGGGGGGTAGCTACGAGCAGTACTTC

d_gene: .
v_gene: TRBV29-1
abundance: .
j_gene: TRBJ2-1
CDR3aa: CSGDPTSDNEQFF
CDR3nt: TGCAGCGGGGACCCTACGTCTGACAATGAGCAGTTCTTC

d_gene: TRBD1
v_gene: TRBV19
abundance: .
j_gene: TRBJ1-4
CDR3aa: CASSNRQGANEKLFF
CDR3nt: TGTGCCAGTAGTAACCGACAGGGAGCTAATGAAAAACTGTTTTTT

d_gene: .
v_gene: TRBV7-2
abundance: .
j_gene: TRBJ1-1
CDR3aa: CASSLAGGNTEAFF
CDR3nt: TGTGCCAGCAGCTTAGCGGGCGGAAACACTGAAGCTTTCTTT

d_gene: TRBD2
v_gene: TRBV5-1
abundance: .
j_gene: TRBJ2-3
CDR3aa: CASTLTSTTDTQYF
CDR3nt: TGCGCCAGCACCCTGACTAGCACCACAGATACGCAGTATTTT

d_gene: TRBD1
v_gene: TRBV5-4
abundance: .
j_gene: TRBJ2-1
CDR3aa: CASSRTGGSIPFGFF
CDR3nt: TGTGCCAGCAGCCGGACAGGGGGAAGTATACCTTTTGGGTTCTTC

d_gene: .
v_gene: TRBV19
abundance: .
j_gene: TRBJ1-5
CDR3aa: CASTGSGTLSNQPQHF
CDR3nt: TGTGCCAGTACAGGATCCGGGACACTTAGCAATCAGCCCCAGCATTTT

d_gene: TRBD2
v_gene: TRBV5-1
abundance: once
j_gene: TRBJ2-5
CDR3aa: CASSLAAGAYQETQYF
CDR3nt: TGCGCCAGCAGCTTGGCGGCGGGAGCATATCAAGAGACCCAGTACTTC

d_gene: .
v_gene: TRBV2
abundance: .
j_gene: TRBJ2-3
CDR3aa: CASSEALIPLGSGPAGTDTQYF
CDR3nt: TGTGCCAGCAGTGAAGCGCTTATTCCCTTAGGTTCGGGACCCGCCGGCACAGATACGCAGTATTTT

d_gene: TRBD2
v_gene: TRBV14
abundance: .
j_gene: TRBJ2-1
CDR3aa: CASSQVASGRFYEQFF
CDR3nt: TGTGCCAGCAGCCAAGTGGCTAGCGGGAGATTTTATGAGCAGTTCTTC

d_gene: .
v_gene: TRBV28
abundance: .
j_gene: TRBJ1-4
CDR3aa: CASSVSGVGEKLFF
CDR3nt: TGTGCCAGCAGTGTATCAGGGGTCGGCGAAAAACTGTTTTTT

d_gene: TRBD1
v_gene: TRBV28
abundance: .
j_gene: TRBJ2-7
CDR3aa: CASIGTGAHF
CDR3nt: TGTGCCAGCATAGGGACAGGGGCACACTTC

d_gene: .
v_gene: TRBV4-1
abundance: .
j_gene: TRBJ2-3
CDR3aa: CASSQERPLKRPGTRSTDTQYF
CDR3nt: TGCGCCAGCAGCCAAGAGCGCCCCCTTAAGCGCCCCGGTACCCGATCCACAGATACGCAGTATTTT

d_gene: .
v_gene: TRBV21-1
abundance: .
j_gene: TRBJ1-6
CDR3aa: CVPRKGHPGQDSSPLHF
CDR3nt: TGTGTACCCCGAAAGGGTCATCCGGGACAGGATTCATCACCCCTCCACTTT

d_gene: TRBD2
v_gene: TRBV9
abundance: once
j_gene: TRBJ2-3
CDR3aa: CASSARAGRSTDTQYF
CDR3nt: TGTGCCAGCAGCGCAAGAGCGGGACGGAGCACAGATACGCAGTATTTT

d_gene: .
v_gene: TRBV18
abundance: .
j_gene: TRBJ1-1
CDR3aa: CASSPTNMNTEAFF
CDR3nt: TGTGCCAGCTCACCGACAAACATGAACACTGAAGCTTTCTTT

d_gene: .
v_gene: TRBV30
abundance: .
j_gene: TRBJ1-2
CDR3aa: CAWSKKQGSGYTF
CDR3nt: TGTGCCTGGAGTAAAAAACAGGGTAGTGGCTACACCTTC

d_gene: .
v_gene: TRBV7-8
abundance: .
j_gene: TRBJ1-1
CDR3aa: CASSLFGNTEAFF
CDR3nt: TGTGCCAGCAGCTTATTCGGGAACACTGAAGCTTTCTTT

d_gene: .
v_gene: TRBV29-1
abundance: .
j_gene: TRBJ1-1
CDR3aa: CSVEEPRDTEAFF
CDR3nt: TGCAGCGTTGAAGAACCCCGGGACACTGAAGCTTTCTTT

d_gene: .
v_gene: TRBV7-2
abundance: .
j_gene: TRBJ2-7
CDR3aa: CASELRHF
CDR3nt: TGTGCCAGCGAGTTGCGGCACTTC

d_gene: .
v_gene: TRBV28
abundance: .
j_gene: TRBJ2-4
CDR3aa: CASSLTGDLAKNIQYF
CDR3nt: TGTGCCAGCAGTTTAACCGGGGACCTAGCCAAAAACATTCAGTACTTC

d_gene: TRBD1
v_gene: TRBV5-1
abundance: .
j_gene: TRBJ2-7
CDR3aa: CASSPRTGGDHEQYF
CDR3nt: TGCGCCAGCAGCCCCCGGACAGGGGGCGACCACGAGCAGTACTTC

d_gene: TRBD1
v_gene: TRBV7-2
abundance: .
j_gene: TRBJ1-2
CDR3aa: CASSLEGQGAGYGYTF
CDR3nt: TGTGCCAGCAGCTTAGAGGGACAGGGGGCAGGCTATGGCTACACCTTC

d_gene: .
v_gene: TRBV7-3
abundance: .
j_gene: TRBJ2-3
CDR3aa: CASAGLAGDTQYF
CDR3nt: TGTGCCAGCGCGGGACTCGCGGGAGATACGCAGTATTTT

d_gene: .
v_gene: TRBV29-1
abundance: .
j_gene: TRBJ1-5
CDR3aa: CSVAEGSNQPQHF
CDR3nt: TGCAGCGTTGCCGAGGGGAGCAATCAGCCCCAGCATTTT

d_gene: TRBD2
v_gene: TRBV5-1
abundance: .
j_gene: TRBJ2-7
CDR3aa: CASSPVASGSGTEQYF
CDR3nt: TGCGCCAGCAGCCCGGTGGCTAGCGGGAGCGGGACCGAGCAGTACTTC

d_gene: TRBD1
v_gene: TRBV7-9
abundance: .
j_gene: TRBJ1-5
CDR3aa: CASSSGQGRNQPQHF
CDR3nt: TGTGCCAGCAGCTCAGGACAGGGGAGGAATCAGCCCCAGCATTTT

d_gene: .
v_gene: TRBV7-8
abundance: .
j_gene: TRBJ2-2
CDR3aa: CASQRWGSSGELFF
CDR3nt: TGTGCCAGCCAAAGGTGGGGTTCCAGCGGGGAGCTGTTTTTT

d_gene: .
v_gene: TRBV20-1
abundance: .
j_gene: TRBJ2-7
CDR3aa: CSAPHRYEQYF
CDR3nt: TGCAGTGCTCCTCACCGCTACGAGCAGTACTTC

d_gene: TRBD2
v_gene: TRBV7-2
abundance: once
j_gene: TRBJ2-5
CDR3aa: CASSLGAGGQETQYF
CDR3nt: TGTGCCAGCAGCTTAGGAGCGGGAGGCCAAGAGACCCAGTACTTC

d_gene: .
v_gene: TRBV7-5
abundance: .
j_gene: TRBJ1-2
CDR3aa: CARTTGKGANYGYTF
CDR3nt: TGTGCCAGAACCACAGGTAAAGGGGCTAACTATGGCTACACCTTC

d_gene: .
v_gene: TRBV27
abundance: once
j_gene: TRBJ1-1
CDR3aa: CASSLSRGTEAFF
CDR3nt: TGTGCCAGCAGTTTATCCAGGGGCACTGAAGCTTTCTTT